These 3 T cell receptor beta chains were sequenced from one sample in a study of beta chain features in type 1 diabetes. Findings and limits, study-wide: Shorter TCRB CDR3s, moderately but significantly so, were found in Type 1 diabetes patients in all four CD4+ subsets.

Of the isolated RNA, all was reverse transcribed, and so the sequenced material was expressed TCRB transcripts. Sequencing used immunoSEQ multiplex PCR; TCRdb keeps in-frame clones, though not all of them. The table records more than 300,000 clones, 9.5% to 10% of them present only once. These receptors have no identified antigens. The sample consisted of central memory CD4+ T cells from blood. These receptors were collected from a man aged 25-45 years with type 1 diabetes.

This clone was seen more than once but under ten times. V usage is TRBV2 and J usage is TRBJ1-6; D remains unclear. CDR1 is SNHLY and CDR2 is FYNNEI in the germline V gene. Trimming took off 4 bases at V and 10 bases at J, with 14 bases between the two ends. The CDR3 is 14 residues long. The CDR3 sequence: CASSGAGTGSPLHF. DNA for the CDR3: TGTGCCAGCAGTGGGGCAGGAACGGGCTCACCCCTCCACTTT.

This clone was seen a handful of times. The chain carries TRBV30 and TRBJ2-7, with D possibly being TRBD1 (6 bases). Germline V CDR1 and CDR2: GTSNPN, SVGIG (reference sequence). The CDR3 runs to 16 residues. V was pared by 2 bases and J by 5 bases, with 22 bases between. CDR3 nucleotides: TGTGCCTGGAGTAAATGGTTAGGGGGAGAAGGCCACGAGCAGTACTTC. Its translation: CAWSKWLGGEGHEQYF.

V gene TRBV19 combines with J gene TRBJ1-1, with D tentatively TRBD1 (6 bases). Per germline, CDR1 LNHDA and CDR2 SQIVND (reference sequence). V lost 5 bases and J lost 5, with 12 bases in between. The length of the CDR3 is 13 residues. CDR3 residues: CASSWNRETEAFF. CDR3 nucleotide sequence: TGTGCCAGTAGTTGGAACAGGGAGACTGAAGCTTTCTTT. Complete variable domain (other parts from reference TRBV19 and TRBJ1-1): DGGITQSPKYLFRKEGQNVTLSCEQNLNHDAMYWYRQDPGQGLRLIYYSQIVNDFQKGDIAEGYSVSREKKESFPLTVTSAQKNPTAFYLCASSWNRETEAFFGQGTRLTVV.